Following are 14 T cell receptor beta chains from one sample sequenced in a study of T cells in localized non-small cell lung cancer. The table came from immunoSEQ multiplex PCR; TCRdb's copy has only in-frame clones and leaves some out. This table holds about 47,000 clones, around 83% found once. Sequences were derived from PBMCs, sampled before any cancer treatment. The receptors derive from a man aged 35 to 69 with stage II lung adenocarcinoma.

V and J are TRBV7-8 and TRBJ2-7; a possible D gene is TRBD2 (5 bases). Germline V CDR1 and CDR2: SGHVS, FQNEAQ. Between the trimmed V and J ends, which lost 1 base and 0 bases, there was a span of 10 bases. The CDR3 length is 15 residues. The CDR3 DNA reads as TGTGCCAGCAGCTTAGAGTGGAGGAGCTCCTACGAGCAGTACTTC. Translated: CASSLEWRSSYEQYF.

The chain employs TRBV5-6 and TRBJ2-7, with 16 nucleotides matching TRBD2. V trimming: 3 bases; J trimming: 3 bases; junction bases outside the gene matches: 12. Germline CDR1 is SGHDT and CDR2 is YYEEEE. The CDR3 is 19 residues long. The CDR3, as DNA: TGTGCCAGCAGCTCACAAGGGACTAGCGGGGGGGCCTTACGCTACGAGCAGTACGTC. Translating gives CASSSQGTSGGALRYEQYV.

The J gene is TRBJ2-5, the V gene TRBV2, with a weak D call TRBD2 (5 bases). Trimming stripped 10 bases from V and 5 bases from J, with 17 bases between. Germline-derived CDR1 and CDR2 are SNHLY and FYNNEI. This CDR3 region has 13 residues. The CDR3, as DNA: TGTGCCACCGTCGAGGGTAGTCAGGAGACCCAGTACTTC. Protein product: CATVEGSQETQYF.

The chain is built from TRBV5-6 and TRBJ1-5; no firm D call. Germline values: CDR1 SGHDT, CDR2 YYEEEE. This CDR3 comprises 13 residues. Trimming pared 0 bases from V and 7 bases from J, leaving 8 bases between. The CDR3 protein is CASSLVGIQPQHF. DNA for the CDR3: TGTGCCAGCAGCTTGGTAGGGATACAGCCCCAGCATTTT.

DNA for the CDR3: TGTGCCAGCAGTTACCCAGGGACAGGGGGGTCACCCCTCCACTTT. It specifies CASSYPGTGGSPLHF. The rearrangement links TRBV6-6 to TRBJ1-6, with TRBD1 identical over 11 bases. This CDR3 comprises 15 residues. Germline-derived CDR1 and CDR2 are MNHNY and SVGAGI (reference sequence). Losses at the gene ends were 2 bases for V and 10 bases for J; bases not matched to a gene: 4.

The gene calls are TRBV7-8 and TRBJ1-1, with 9 nucleotides matching TRBD1. The germline V gene has CDR1 SGHVS and CDR2 FQNEAQ. The CDR3 totals 14 residues. V trimming: 8 bases; J trimming: 3 bases; junction bases outside the gene matches: 7. CDR3 amino acids: CASRTTGGDTEAFF. The CDR3 DNA follows: TGTGCCAGCCGAACGACAGGGGGGGACACTGAAGCTTTCTTT.

This chain joins TRBV14 and TRBJ2-2; no definite D call. There are 13 residues in the CDR3. Germline assignment: CDR1 SGHDN and CDR2 FVKESK. With 4 bases removed from V and 0 bases from J, the gap between germline ends came to 3 bases. The CDR3 protein is CASSPANTGELFF. The CDR3 DNA reads as TGTGCCAGCAGCCCAGCGAACACCGGGGAGCTGTTTTTT.

In this sample, this clone is medium-sized (0.01 to 0.1%). The sample carries other DNA sequences with the same CDR3. This chain joins TRBV9 and TRBJ1-1, with unresolved D. Germline loops: CDR1 SGDLS, CDR2 YYNGEE. Trimming cost V 4 bases and J 3 bases, with 10 bases left between them. This CDR3 region has 13 residues. CDR3 residues: CASSPPRDTEAFF. CDR3 sequence (DNA): TGTGCCAGCAGCCCGCCGAGGGACACTGAAGCTTTCTTT.

This chain joins TRBV27 and TRBJ1-2, with TRBD1 identical over 8 bases. V dropped 7 bases and J dropped 5; count of bases not matched to a gene: 9. Per the germline V gene, CDR1 is MNHEY and CDR2 is SMNVEV (reference sequence). This CDR3 contains 14 residues. CDR3 region: CASKPQGVVYGYTF. The CDR3 bases are TGTGCCAGCAAACCACAGGGGGTAGTTTATGGCTACACCTTC.

The chain is built from TRBV5-1 and TRBJ2-7; 9 nucleotides match TRBD1. V shed 5 bases and J 5 bases; nucleotides not matched to a gene: 11. Per germline, CDR1 SGHRS and CDR2 YFSETQ. CDR3 length: 15 amino acids. CDR3 nucleotide sequence: TGCGCCAGCAGGACGCCGGGACAGGGTTTCCACGAGCAGTACTTC. Its protein is CASRTPGQGFHEQYF.

This chain joins TRBV19 and TRBJ1-3; tentative D call: TRBD1 (5 bases). Germline V gene data show CDR1 as LNHDA and CDR2 as SQIVND (reference sequence). V was clipped by 5 bases and J by 1 base, with 12 bases between them. The CDR3 length is 15 residues. The CDR3 region is CASSSRVLSGNTIYF. CDR3 nucleotide sequence: TGTGCCAGTAGTTCCAGGGTATTGTCTGGAAACACCATATATTTT.

This chain uses TRBV2 with TRBJ1-5; 8 nucleotides line up with TRBD1. J gave up 4 bases and V 3 bases, and 5 bases lay outside the gene matches. This CDR3 has 15 amino acids. Germline values: CDR1 SNHLY, CDR2 FYNNEI. The CDR3 region is CASSDGTGPNQPQHF. The CDR3 DNA reads TGTGCCAGCAGTGATGGGACAGGACCTAATCAGCCCCAGCATTTT.

The chain uses TRBV5-1 and TRBJ1-2; D might be TRBD1 (5 bases). The length of the CDR3 is 13 residues. V dropped 4 bases and J dropped 2 bases, with 9 bases sitting between them. Germline values: CDR1 SGHRS, CDR2 YFSETQ. The CDR3 is CASSPTGNYGYTF. CDR3 nucleotide sequence: TGCGCCAGCAGCCCTACAGGAAACTATGGCTACACCTTC.

The chain links TRBV9 to TRBJ1-5; D gene uncertain. The germline CDR1 and CDR2 sequences are SGDLS and YYNGEE. Trimming pared 0 bases from V and 4 bases from J, leaving 8 bases between. CDR3 length equals 14 residues. The CDR3 DNA follows: TGTGCCAGCAGCGTAGGGGGTCTTAATCAGCCCCAGCATTTT. This codes for CASSVGGLNQPQHF.